This T cell receptor (beta chain) was recorded in a study of breast tumors, draining lymph nodes, adjacent tissues. Study-wide points: Tumor TCR diversity was below lymph nodes but above nontumor tissue. Data only fit, rather than demonstrated, lymph node origin of most tumor T cells. Luminal-like breast cancer showed significantly higher tumor–nontumor repertoire similarity than basal-like. Findings are consistent with lymph node origin and intratumoral expansion of most tumor T cells.

TCRdb independently ran MiXCR on the multiplex PCR reads; one entry per CDR3 protein. The sample shows about 35,000 distinct CDR3 sequences, around a third of them seen only once. Germline V gene data show CDR1 as GTSNPN and CDR2 as SVGIG (reference sequence). Deletions cut 4 bases from V and 2 bases from J, with 9 bases between. The CDR3 extends over 12 amino acids. Ten or more counts support this clonotype. Its specificity is unknown. Sequenced sample: breast tumor tissue. V and J are TRBV30 and TRBJ2-7; D not resolved. This sequence originates from a female donor with breast cancer. Some clones in this sample may be carry-over from other donors' samples. The DNA of the CDR3 is TGTGCCTGGAAGACCTCCACCTACGAGCAGTACTTC. This codes for CAWKTSTYEQYF.